The next 30 T cell receptor beta chains were all read from a single sample in a study of Ad26.COV2.S vaccination and SARS-CoV-2 variants. Method: immunoSEQ multiplex PCR; TCRdb's copy keeps in-frame clones and lacks some. The profile shows more than 300,000 clones, around 88% of them singletons. Described treatment: 15 to 20 received Ad26.COV2.S at low or high dose, single or two shots; 5 received placebo; per-sample allocation not given. Sampling was performed 63 days after the first vaccine or placebo injection. Sequenced here: peripheral blood, sampled in a trial of Ad26.COV2.S vaccine versus placebo. The receptors were sampled from a person between 18 and 60 years old who received the Ad26.COV2.S COVID-19 vaccine or a placebo.

The chain links TRBV7-2 to TRBJ2-5; D not resolved. With 5 bases removed from V and 0 bases from J, the gap between germline ends came to 4 bases. This CDR3 spans 12 amino acids. Per the germline V gene, CDR1 is SGHTA and CDR2 is FQGNSA. The CDR3 spells CASSVYQETQYF. Written as DNA, the CDR3 is TGTGCCAGCAGCGTATACCAAGAGACCCAGTACTTC.

This chain uses TRBV3-1 (or the pseudogene TRBV3-2) with TRBJ1-4, with D possibly TRBD1 on 6 matching bases. The V gene's germline CDR1 is LGHDT and CDR2 YNNKEL (reference sequence). The CDR3 covers 16 residues. V lost 0 bases, J lost 0 bases, and 8 bases lay in between. Here the CDR3 reads CASSQDWTATNEKLFF. CDR3 sequence (DNA): TGTGCCAGCAGCCAAGACTGGACAGCAACTAATGAAAAACTGTTTTTT.

The chain carries TRBV10-2 and TRBJ2-7; 11 nucleotides line up with TRBD2. CDR3 length equals 15 residues. Germline CDR1 is WSHSY and CDR2 is SAAADI. J lost 5 bases, V lost 5 bases, and 8 bases had no gene match. CDR3 coding DNA: TGCGCCAGCAGTAGATCTAGCGGGAGGATCAACGAGCAGTACTTC. It translates to CASSRSSGRINEQYF.

The chain combines TRBV5-1 with TRBJ2-7; D assignment may be TRBD1 or TRBD2 (7 bases each). Germline V gives CDR1 SGHRS, CDR2 YFSETQ. V dropped 4 bases and J dropped 8 bases, with 19 bases sitting between them. The CDR3 loop spans 14 amino acids. CDR3 sequence (DNA): TGCGCCAGCAGCGGGGGGGACAGACCTACGCAGCAGTACTTC. Protein sequence: CASSGGDRPTQQYF.

The rearrangement joins TRBV10-3 to TRBJ2-1; 8 nucleotides align to TRBD2. This CDR3 comprises 15 residues. Germline trimming cut 3 bases from V and 4 bases from J; bases unmatched to any gene: 5. Germline V gene lookup returns CDR1 ENHRY and CDR2 SYGVKD. This CDR3 reads CAISDPSGGYNEQFF. CDR3 DNA: TGTGCCATCAGTGATCCCAGCGGGGGATACAATGAGCAGTTCTTC.

The chain links TRBV19 to TRBJ2-1; TRBD2 is a possible D gene (5 bases). Germline loops: CDR1 LNHDA, CDR2 SQIVND (reference sequence). The ends were cut back, 6 bases at V and 0 bases at J, with 12 bases in the middle. The CDR3 runs 15 residues. Here the CDR3 DNA reads TGTGCCAGTAGCCGCATACGGGACTCCTACAATGAGCAGTTCTTC. It codes for CASSRIRDSYNEQFF.

The chain is built from TRBV28 and TRBJ2-1, with 12 bases lining up with TRBD2. V lost 5 bases, J lost 9 bases, and 14 bases stayed unmatched. CDR3 length: 17 residues. The germline V gene has CDR1 MDHEN and CDR2 SYDVKM. As DNA, the CDR3 is TGTGCCAGCAGTCTCTCTTTTACTAGCGGGAGGTTAAGTGAGCAGTTCTTC. It encodes CASSLSFTSGRLSEQFF. Full variable domain (outside the CDR3, taken from reference TRBV28 and TRBJ2-1): DVKVTQSSRYLVKRTGEKVFLECVQDMDHENMFWYRQDPGLGLRLIYFSYDVKMKEKGDIPEGYSVSREKKERFSLILESASTNQTSMYLCASSLSFTSGRLSEQFFGPGTRLTVL.

The chain joins TRBV9 to TRBJ2-1, with 7 positions matching TRBD1. Germline V gene lookup returns CDR1 SGDLS and CDR2 YYNGEE. V shed 3 bases and J 1 base; nucleotides not matched to a gene: 4. The CDR3 extends over 15 amino acids. The CDR3 loop is CASSETGASYNEQFF. CDR3 nucleotide sequence: TGTGCCAGCAGCGAAACAGGGGCTTCCTACAATGAGCAGTTCTTC.

The chain has TRBV19 and TRBJ2-5; D is undetermined. Germline V gives CDR1 LNHDA, CDR2 SQIVND (reference sequence). The CDR3 runs 16 residues. V was shortened by 2 bases and J by 2 bases, with 15 bases between the two germline ends. The CDR3: CASSISASAGQETQYF. CDR3 nucleotide sequence: TGTGCCAGTAGTATATCGGCGTCAGCTGGGCAAGAGACCCAGTACTTC. Combining the CDR3 with reference TRBV19 and TRBJ2-5 gives the whole variable domain DGGITQSPKYLFRKEGQNVTLSCEQNLNHDAMYWYRQDPGQGLRLIYYSQIVNDFQKGDIAEGYSVSREKKESFPLTVTSAQKNPTAFYLCASSISASAGQETQYFGPGTRLLVL.

This chain joins TRBV14 and TRBJ1-1; 7 nucleotides match TRBD1. The CDR3 is 14 amino acids. The germline CDR1 and CDR2 sequences are SGHDN and FVKESK. V was clipped by 4 bases and J by 1 base; unmatched bases: 3. In DNA, the CDR3 is TGTGCCAGCAGCCCGACAGGGCCGAACACTGAAGCTTTCTTT. It codes for CASSPTGPNTEAFF.

This chain's CDR3 is CASRGPGLAGNEQFF. The CDR3 bases are TGTGCCAGCAGGGGACCCGGACTAGCCGGCAATGAGCAGTTCTTC. The genes are TRBV6-5 and TRBJ2-1, with 8 bases matching TRBD2. The germline CDR1 and CDR2 sequences are MNHEY and SVGAGI. The CDR3 length is 15 residues. J gave up 6 bases and V 6 bases, and 10 bases lay outside the gene matches.

The chain couples TRBV3-1 (or the pseudogene TRBV3-2) to TRBJ2-7, with 7 bases fitting TRBD2. Losses at the gene ends were 0 bases for V and 1 base for J; bases not matched to a gene: 9. This CDR3 comprises 17 residues. Per the germline V gene, CDR1 is LGHDT and CDR2 is YNNKEL (reference sequence). The CDR3 loop reads CASSQDSLLGGSYEQYF. The CDR3 coding sequence is TGTGCCAGCAGCCAAGATTCTCTCTTGGGAGGGTCCTACGAGCAGTACTTC.

The V gene is TRBV5-1, the J gene TRBJ1-2, with TRBD1 as a possible D gene (5 bases). The CDR3 covers 14 residues. The V end lost 1 base, the J end lost 6 bases, and 13 bases lay between the germline ends. Germline CDR1 SGHRS, CDR2 YFSETQ. CDR3 DNA: TGCGCCAGCAGCTTGCTGGGGGGGATGGATGGCTACACCTTC. Protein sequence: CASSLLGGMDGYTF. The whole variable domain, filled in from reference TRBV5-1 and TRBJ1-2, reads KAGVTQTPRYLIKTRGQQVTLSCSPISGHRSVSWYQQTPGQGLQFLFEYFSETQRNKGNFPGRFSGRQFSNSRSEMNVSTLELGDSALYLCASSLLGGMDGYTFGSGTRLTVV.

The CDR3 bases are TGTGCCAGCAGCTTTATCACCTACGAGCAGTACTTC. This gives the protein CASSFITYEQYF. This chain links TRBV11-2 with TRBJ2-7; D not resolved. V was trimmed by 3 bases and J by 2 bases, leaving 5 bases between them. CDR3 length: 12 amino acids. Germline lookup yields CDR1 SGHAT and CDR2 FQNNGV. Full variable domain (outside the CDR3, taken from reference TRBV11-2 and TRBJ2-7): EAGVAQSPRYKIIEKRQSVAFWCNPISGHATLYWYQQILGQGPKLLIQFQNNGVVDDSQLPKDRFSAERLKGVDSTLKIQPAKLEDSAVYLCASSFITYEQYFGPGTRLTVT.

This sequence joins TRBV7-8 and TRBJ2-7; 8 nucleotides line up with TRBD1. Germline CDR1 and CDR2: SGHVS and FQNEAQ. The CDR3 contains 14 residues. With 5 bases clipped from V and 2 bases from J, the junction kept 5 bases outside the gene matches. Written as DNA, the CDR3 is TGTGCCAGCAGCCCCGGGACAGGACCCTACGAGCAGTACTTC. As protein: CASSPGTGPYEQYF.

This clone was found many times. This chain joins TRBV5-1 and TRBJ1-2, with TRBD1 matching 10 bases. The germline gives CDR1 SGHRS, CDR2 YFSETQ. The CDR3 runs 16 residues. The V segment lost 4 bases and the J segment 2 bases; nucleotides outside the gene matches: 8. The CDR3 DNA is TGCGCCAGCAGCCAAACCGGGACAGGGGCAAACTATGGCTACACCTTC. It specifies CASSQTGTGANYGYTF.

The chain recombines TRBV5-1 with TRBJ2-1; maybe TRBD2 (5 bases). The CDR3 is 13 residues long. The germline gives CDR1 SGHRS, CDR2 YFSETQ. With 0 bases removed from V and 9 bases from J, the gap between germline ends came to 10 bases. Here the CDR3 DNA reads TGCGCCAGCAGCTTGGGAGGGTTTACTGAGCAGTTCTTC. Protein product: CASSLGGFTEQFF.

This chain connects TRBV30 to TRBJ1-1; D call uncertain. Germline values: CDR1 GTSNPN, CDR2 SVGIG (reference sequence). The CDR3 spans 15 residues. Trimming pared 8 bases from V and 1 base from J, leaving 20 bases between. The CDR3 is CAPPLFAPKNTEAFF. CDR3 coding DNA: TGTGCCCCCCCCCTTTTTGCACCAAAGAACACTGAAGCTTTCTTT. Full variable domain (remainder filled in from reference TRBV30 and TRBJ1-1): SQTIHQWPATLVQPVGSPLSLECTVEGTSNPNLYWYRQAAGRGLQLLFYSVGIGQISSEVPQNLSASRPQDRQFILSSKKLLLSDSGFYLCAPPLFAPKNTEAFFGQGTRLTVV.

V and J are TRBV2 and TRBJ2-5; the match to TRBD1 covers 8 bases. V gave up 3 bases and J gave up 4 bases; unmatched junction bases: 1. Germline V gene lookup returns CDR1 SNHLY and CDR2 FYNNEI. CDR3 length: 13 amino acids. CDR3: CASSEDRVETQYF. The CDR3 DNA sequence: TGTGCCAGCAGTGAGGACAGGGTAGAGACCCAGTACTTC.

The chain carries TRBV13 and TRBJ1-3; possibly TRBD1 for D (6 bases). V was pared by 4 bases and J by 3 bases, with 19 bases between. Germline CDR1 PRHDT, CDR2 FYEKMQ (reference sequence). CDR3 length equals 17 residues. CDR3 sequence reads: CASSSNTGQNDGNTIYF. The CDR3 nucleotides read TGTGCCAGCAGCTCCAACACCGGACAGAATGATGGAAACACCATATATTTT.

The chain recombines TRBV7-8 with TRBJ2-7; D assignment may be TRBD1 or TRBD2 (5 bases each). V was cut by 1 base and J by 6 bases, with 10 bases left in between. Germline-derived CDR1 and CDR2 are SGHVS and FQNEAQ. This CDR3 region has 13 residues. The CDR3 protein is CASSLGPGTEQYF. For the CDR3, the DNA is TGTGCCAGCAGCTTAGGGCCAGGGACCGAGCAGTACTTC.

The chain joins TRBV7-2 to TRBJ1-2; D unclear. Trimming took off 5 bases at V and 0 bases at J, with 7 bases between the two ends. Germline assignment: CDR1 SGHTA and CDR2 FQGNSA. This CDR3 has 13 amino acids. The CDR3 bases are TGTGCCAGCAGCACCGACACTAACTATGGCTACACCTTC. Its protein is CASSTDTNYGYTF.

This clone appeared a few times. This rearrangement joins TRBV27 to TRBJ1-6; 8 bases are a match to TRBD1. CDR1 MNHEY and CDR2 SMNVEV come from the germline V gene (reference sequence). The CDR3 has 14 residues. J was trimmed by 7 bases and V by 6 bases; bases with no gene match: 5. CDR3 in DNA: TGTGCCAGCAGGTGGACAGGGCAAAATTCACCCCTCCACTTT. This encodes CASRWTGQNSPLHF.

Comment on this clone: This sample includes further DNA sequences coding for the same CDR3. J is TRBJ2-1 and V is TRBV5-1; unclear D gene. The V and J ends lost 4 bases and 3 bases respectively, with 11 bases between them. The length of the CDR3 is 14 residues. Germline V gene sequence: CDR1 SGHRS, CDR2 YFSETQ. The CDR3 DNA follows: TGCGCCAGCAGCCCTAGGACGGACTACAATGAGCAGTTCTTC. It yields the protein CASSPRTDYNEQFF.

This clone showed up just once. The gene calls are TRBV5-5 and TRBJ1-2; perhaps TRBD1 as D (6 bases). The CDR3 is 16 residues long. Trimming left V 2 bases short and J 5 bases short, with 19 bases between. The germline CDR1 and CDR2 sequences are SGHKS and YYEKEE (reference sequence). The CDR3 bases are TGTGCCAGCAGCTTTAGTATTGGACAGTCAGAGTATGGCTACACCTTC. Translating gives CASSFSIGQSEYGYTF.

This clone was detected a few times. In nucleotides, the CDR3 is TGTGCCAGCAGCGTAGGGCAGGCTGGAAACACCATATATTTT. Its translation: CASSVGQAGNTIYF. V usage is TRBV9 and J usage is TRBJ1-3; D unresolved. V lost 0 bases and J 2 bases, leaving 6 bases between the germline ends. CDR1 is SGDLS, CDR2 YYNGEE, per germline. This CDR3 comprises 14 residues. The variable domain in full, completed from reference TRBV9 and TRBJ1-3, reads DSGVTQTPKHLITATGQRVTLRCSPRSGDLSVYWYQQSLDQGLQFLIQYYNGEERAKGNILERFSAQQFPDLHSELNLSSLELGDSALYFCASSVGQAGNTIYFGEGSWLTVV.

V and J are TRBV7-2 and TRBJ2-6; D ambiguous. Germline V gene lookup returns CDR1 SGHTA and CDR2 FQGNSA. V lost 6 bases and J 4 bases, leaving 13 bases between the germline ends. The CDR3 totals 15 residues. The CDR3 DNA reads TGTGCCAGCAGGGTTTTCAGATCAGGGGCCAACGTCCTGACTTTC. Protein sequence: CASRVFRSGANVLTF.

The DNA for the CDR3 is TGTGCCAGCAATGTCCTCTACGAGCAGTACTTC. It codes for CASNVLYEQYF. The chain recombines TRBV6-5 with TRBJ2-7; D call uncertain. The V gene lost 7 bases and the J gene lost 3 bases, with 7 bases spanning the gap. This CDR3 spans 11 amino acids. Germline values: CDR1 MNHEY, CDR2 SVGAGI.

The chain employs TRBV9 and TRBJ1-1, with D perhaps TRBD1 (6 bases). V dropped 3 bases and J dropped 3 bases, with 9 bases sitting between them. Germline CDR1 reads SGDLS; CDR2 reads YYNGEE. The CDR3 spans 13 residues. CDR3 region: CASSDGGHTEAFF. CDR3 nucleotide sequence: TGTGCCAGCAGCGACGGGGGGCACACTGAAGCTTTCTTT. Drawing the rest from reference TRBV9 and TRBJ1-1, the complete variable domain is DSGVTQTPKHLITATGQRVTLRCSPRSGDLSVYWYQQSLDQGLQFLIQYYNGEERAKGNILERFSAQQFPDLHSELNLSSLELGDSALYFCASSDGGHTEAFFGQGTRLTVV.

The V gene is TRBV20-1, the J gene TRBJ2-1, with 7 bases lining up with TRBD1. The CDR3 is 14 amino acids. V gave up 3 bases and J gave up 8 bases; unmatched junction bases: 10. Germline assignment: CDR1 DFQATT and CDR2 SNEGSKA (reference sequence). The CDR3 bases are TGCAGTGCTAGTTCGCAGGGGGATTGGTATGAGCAGTTCTTC. Amino acid sequence: CSASSQGDWYEQFF.